Following are 27 T cell receptor beta chains from one sample sequenced in a study of technical replicates of blood from a few donors. Using immunoSEQ multiplex PCR, the repertoire was profiled, and TCRdb retains in-frame clones only, with some absent. Of 74,000 or so clones listed, 85% to 95% were seen once; the top ten hold about 0.37%. The sample consisted of T cells isolated from PBMCs. The receptors were sampled from a human donor in good health.

This chain uses TRBV6-6 with TRBJ2-1; TRBD1 matches 7 bases. The CDR3 has 13 residues. CDR1 and CDR2 (germline): MNHNY, SVGAGI (reference sequence). The V and J ends lost 3 bases and 7 bases, in that order; junction bases with no gene match: 3. The CDR3 coding sequence is TGTGCCAGCAGTTATGCAGGGGGTAATGAGCAGTTCTTC. It encodes CASSYAGGNEQFF.

The genes are TRBV7-3 and TRBJ2-1; 13 nucleotides match TRBD2. Germline-derived CDR1 and CDR2 are SGHTA and FQGTGA. V lost 5 bases and J lost 4; bases outside the gene matches: 5. CDR3 length: 16 amino acids. CDR3 nucleotides: TGTGCCAGCAGCCTGAGGACTAGCGGGAGTTACAATGAGCAGTTCTTC. Protein product: CASSLRTSGSYNEQFF. Full variable domain (missing parts from reference TRBV7-3 and TRBJ2-1): GAGVSQTPSNKVTEKGKYVELRCDPISGHTALYWYRQSLGQGPEFLIYFQGTGAADDSGLPNDRFFAVRPEGSVSTLKIQRTERGDSAVYLCASSLRTSGSYNEQFFGPGTRLTVL.

This chain uses TRBV10-3 with TRBJ2-7, with D tentatively TRBD2 (6 bases). Germline V CDR1 and CDR2: ENHRY, SYGVKD. This CDR3 has 12 residues. Trimming cost V 10 bases and J 1 base, with 11 bases left between them. The chain's CDR3 is CATQTRSYEQYF. The CDR3 bases are TGTGCCACCCAGACTAGGTCCTACGAGCAGTACTTC.

The chain couples TRBV4-2 to TRBJ1-4; D is possibly TRBD1 (6 bases). This CDR3 contains 16 residues. V lost 0 bases, J lost 8 bases, and 16 bases lay in between. Germline V CDR1 and CDR2: LGHNA, YNFKEQ. CDR3 sequence reads: CASSQEAGRGSEKLFF. The CDR3 nucleotides are TGTGCCAGCAGCCAAGAGGCAGGCAGGGGTAGCGAAAAACTGTTTTTT.

The chain recombines TRBV4-3 with TRBJ2-3, with D possibly TRBD1 on 5 matching bases. V gave up 4 bases and J gave up 5 bases, with 19 bases separating them. This CDR3 comprises 16 residues. The germline V gene encodes CDR1 LGHNA and CDR2 YSLEER. CDR3 amino acids: CASSRKLQGPGDTQYF. CDR3 DNA sequence: TGCGCCAGCAGCCGAAAACTCCAGGGTCCCGGAGATACGCAGTATTTT.

This chain connects TRBV7-9 to TRBJ1-5; 12 bases agree with TRBD1. V shed 4 bases, J shed 11 bases, and the junction held 6 bases outside the gene matches. Germline CDR1 and CDR2: SEHNR and FQNEAQ (reference sequence). The CDR3 spans 14 residues. The CDR3 sequence: CASSSRGQGATQHF. DNA for the CDR3: TGTGCCAGCAGCTCAAGGGGACAGGGGGCCACCCAGCATTTT.

The chain employs TRBV14 and TRBJ2-7; a possible D gene is TRBD1 (5 bases). V gave up 6 bases and J gave up 2 bases, with 14 bases separating them. The CDR3 extends over 14 amino acids. Per the germline V gene, CDR1 is SGHDN and CDR2 is FVKESK. CDR3 coding DNA: TGTGCCAGCAGTAAAAATCAGGGTCCCTACGAGCAGTACTTC. Translating gives CASSKNQGPYEQYF. The full variable domain, with the rest looked up from reference TRBV14 and TRBJ2-7, is EAGVTQFPSHSVIEKGQTVTLRCDPISGHDNLYWYRRVMGKEIKFLLHFVKESKQDESGMPNNRFLAERTGGTYSTLKVQPAELEDSGVYFCASSKNQGPYEQYFGPGTRLTVT.

The chain uses TRBV7-2 and TRBJ2-3; 10 nucleotides match TRBD2. The CDR3 extends over 15 amino acids. Germline V gives CDR1 SGHTA, CDR2 FQGNSA. V was pared by 5 bases and J by 5 bases, with 7 bases of the junction left unmatched. The CDR3 spells CASSPSGRARDTQYF. Written as DNA, the CDR3 is TGTGCCAGCAGCCCCAGCGGGAGGGCCAGAGATACGCAGTATTTT.

The gene calls are TRBV14 and TRBJ2-3; TRBD2 is a possible D gene (5 bases). Germline V gene data show CDR1 as SGHDN and CDR2 as FVKESK. This CDR3 is built from 13 residues. V dropped 2 bases and J dropped 10 bases, with 13 bases sitting between them. The CDR3 reads CASSQMPTSSQYF. The CDR3 DNA sequence: TGTGCCAGCAGCCAAATGCCAACTAGTTCGCAGTATTTT.

The rearrangement links TRBV4-1 to TRBJ2-5; 10 bases are a match to TRBD2. V lost 0 bases, J lost 5 bases, and 15 bases stayed unmatched. The CDR3 sequence is 19 residues long. CDR1 and CDR2 from the germline V gene are MGHRA and YSYEKL. The CDR3 DNA reads TGCGCCAGCAGCCAAGATGGGGTTGAAGTAGCGGGGGGTGGGGAGACCCAGTACTTC. It yields the protein CASSQDGVEVAGGGETQYF.

The rearrangement links TRBV6-5 to TRBJ2-5, with 9 nucleotides matching TRBD1. Trimming at V came to 2 bases and at J to 5 bases, leaving 3 bases not matched to a gene. Germline CDR1 is MNHEY and CDR2 is SVGAGI. The CDR3 contains 14 residues. The CDR3 spells CASSYKGQGETQYF. CDR3 nucleotide sequence: TGTGCCAGCAGTTACAAAGGACAGGGGGAGACCCAGTACTTC.

The chain recombines TRBV19 with TRBJ1-3; D not resolved. The CDR3 runs to 13 residues. The V gene lost 9 bases and the J gene lost 0 bases, with 9 bases spanning the gap. Germline assignment: CDR1 LNHDA and CDR2 SQIVND (reference sequence). The DNA for the CDR3 is TGTGCCAGCCGACTGTCCTCTGGAAACACCATATATTTT. This gives the protein CASRLSSGNTIYF. The complete variable domain, with remaining parts taken from reference TRBV19 and TRBJ1-3, reads DGGITQSPKYLFRKEGQNVTLSCEQNLNHDAMYWYRQDPGQGLRLIYYSQIVNDFQKGDIAEGYSVSREKKESFPLTVTSAQKNPTAFYLCASRLSSGNTIYFGEGSWLTVV.

V and J are TRBV2 and TRBJ1-1, with 12 bases fitting TRBD1. The CDR3 sequence is 14 residues long. Unmatched junction bases numbered 1, after V lost 6 bases and J lost 2 bases. The germline V gene encodes CDR1 SNHLY and CDR2 FYNNEI. CDR3 in amino acids: CASRGTGGNTEAFF. The CDR3, as DNA: TGTGCCAGCAGAGGGACAGGGGGCAACACTGAAGCTTTCTTT.

The CDR3 coding sequence is TGTGCCAGCAGCGTAACCGGGACTGGGACCTACGAGCAGTACTTC. This encodes CASSVTGTGTYEQYF. This chain uses TRBV9 with TRBJ2-7, with D tentatively TRBD2 (6 bases). The CDR3 loop spans 15 amino acids. V was shortened by 1 base and J by 2 bases, with 13 bases between the two germline ends. CDR1 and CDR2 from the germline V gene are SGDLS and YYNGEE.

The rearrangement joins TRBV6-1 to TRBJ1-4; D unclear. The V gene's germline CDR1 is MNHNS and CDR2 SASEGT. The CDR3 has 15 amino acids. Trimming took 0 bases from V and 4 from J, leaving 9 bases between them. CDR3 residues: CASSEASGINEKLFF. CDR3 DNA: TGTGCCAGCAGTGAAGCTTCGGGAATTAATGAAAAACTGTTTTTT.

V and J are TRBV10-3 and TRBJ2-1, with 13 bases that match TRBD2. CDR3 length equals 16 residues. V trimming: 2 bases; J trimming: 4 bases; junction bases outside the gene matches: 2. Germline-derived CDR1 and CDR2 are ENHRY and SYGVKD. The DNA for the CDR3 is TGTGCCATCAGTGAGGGGGGACTAGCGGGATACAATGAGCAGTTCTTC. This translates into CAISEGGLAGYNEQFF.

V gene TRBV9 combines with J gene TRBJ2-2; a possible D gene is TRBD2 (5 bases). This CDR3 is built from 14 residues. Germline CDR1 and CDR2: SGDLS and YYNGEE. Trimming shortened V by 2 bases and J by 3 bases, and 8 bases separated the two germline ends. CDR3 in amino acids: CASSVSDYTGELFF. For the CDR3, the DNA is TGTGCCAGCAGCGTTAGCGATTACACCGGGGAGCTGTTTTTT.

V and J are TRBV14 and TRBJ2-7; the match to TRBD1 covers 9 bases. V lost 2 bases and J lost 2; bases outside the gene matches: 4. This CDR3 is built from 15 residues. Germline lookup yields CDR1 SGHDN and CDR2 FVKESK. The CDR3: CASSQFWTGAYEQYF. DNA of the CDR3: TGTGCCAGCAGCCAATTCTGGACAGGGGCCTACGAGCAGTACTTC.

V gene TRBV19 combines with J gene TRBJ1-2; maybe TRBD1 (5 bases). The CDR3 runs to 11 residues. The V gene lost 6 bases and the J gene lost 3 bases, with 5 bases spanning the gap. Germline CDR1 LNHDA, CDR2 SQIVND (reference sequence). The CDR3 DNA follows: TGTGCCAGTAGCAGGGACTATGGCTACACCTTC. It translates to CASSRDYGYTF.

The chain links TRBV29-1 to TRBJ2-1, with 7 bases aligning to TRBD2. The CDR3 is made up of 13 amino acids. V shed 7 bases, J shed 0 bases, and the junction held 3 bases outside the gene matches. The germline V gene has CDR1 SQVTM and CDR2 ANQGSEA. CDR3 DNA: TGCAGCGCCAGCGGGACCTCCTACAATGAGCAGTTCTTC. Protein: CSASGTSYNEQFF.

In this sample, this clone turned up a few times. The genes are TRBV10-3 and TRBJ1-1, with 10 bases matching TRBD1. This CDR3 is 13 amino acids long. The junction had 4 bases not matched to a gene; V was cut back by 6 bases and J by 6 bases. CDR1 and CDR2 (germline): ENHRY, SYGVKD. The CDR3 sequence: CAIRDRGRAEAFF. CDR3 DNA: TGTGCCATCAGAGACAGGGGGCGTGCTGAAGCTTTCTTT.

Written as DNA, the CDR3 is TGTGCCAGCAGTTACTCGGGAGGCGGAAACACCATATATTTT. Its translation is CASSYSGGGNTIYF. The chain employs TRBV6-5 and TRBJ1-3; unclear D gene. This CDR3 comprises 14 residues. Trimming left V 0 bases short and J 4 bases short, with 7 bases between. Germline CDR1 reads MNHEY; CDR2 reads SVGAGI.

The chain combines TRBV29-1 with TRBJ2-1; TRBD2 is a possible D gene (6 bases). Trimming left V 8 bases short and J 7 bases short, with 15 bases between. CDR1 is SQVTM and CDR2 is ANQGSEA in the germline V gene. This CDR3 comprises 12 residues. The CDR3 DNA reads as TGCAGCTCCGTAGCGGAGTCAAATGAGCAGTTCTTC. Protein sequence: CSSVAESNEQFF.

The rearrangement links TRBV7-2 to TRBJ2-5, with a possible D match to TRBD2 (6 bases). The germline V gene has CDR1 SGHTA and CDR2 FQGNSA. The V and J ends lost 1 base and 4 bases respectively, with 13 bases between them. The CDR3 is 15 residues long. The CDR3 loop is CASSLVSGVGETQYF. The CDR3 nucleotides are TGTGCCAGCAGCTTAGTATCGGGGGTAGGAGAGACCCAGTACTTC.

The chain carries TRBV2 and TRBJ2-2; TRBD2 aligns across 9 bases. This CDR3 is 15 amino acids long. V shed 7 bases and J 7 bases; nucleotides not matched to a gene: 10. The germline V gene encodes CDR1 SNHLY and CDR2 FYNNEI. CDR3 sequence (DNA): TGTGCCAGCAAATATAGCGGGAGTATTAGCGGGGAGCTGTTTTTT. Amino acids: CASKYSGSISGELFF.

This clone was detected once. V usage is TRBV7-6 and J usage is TRBJ1-1, with TRBD1 matching over 8 bases. The J segment lost 5 bases and the V segment lost 3 bases, leaving 5 bases of the junction unmatched. The CDR3 sequence is 14 residues long. Germline assignment: CDR1 SGHVS and CDR2 FNYEAQ. Here the CDR3 reads CASSLGQATTEAFF. The CDR3 nucleotides are TGTGCCAGCAGCTTGGGACAGGCAACTACTGAAGCTTTCTTT.

The V and J genes are TRBV4-2 and TRBJ2-7; 8 nucleotides align to TRBD2. Trimming removed 1 base from V and 2 bases from J; junction bases left unmatched: 4. The CDR3 sequence is 15 residues long. Germline V CDR1 and CDR2: LGHNA, YNFKEQ. This chain's CDR3 is CASSQVLAGAYEQYF. CDR3 nucleotide sequence: TGTGCCAGCAGCCAAGTTCTAGCGGGTGCCTACGAGCAGTACTTC.